Listed below are T cell receptor beta chains from one sample, sequenced in a study of early T cells in non-severe SARS-CoV-2 infection. Each CDR3 protein is one row after TCRdb ran MiXCR on the 5' RACE reads. The top ten hold around 3.7% of the sample, which has under 60,000 distinct CDR3 sequences, under 9% seen once. Sequencing used whole blood, obtained at baseline. The receptors come from an adult who was a healthcare worker with PCR-confirmed SARS-CoV-2 infection or an uninfected control (not recorded which). The CDR3 runs from the conserved cysteine through the conserved F or W. Each record gives: clone size, D gene, J gene, V gene, CDR3 DNA, CDR3 protein. A D gene is named only where the DNA matches it firmly. Rows may omit the clone size; those that give it use once, few, many or a size class.

many,TRBD2,TRBJ2-5,TRBV6-6,TGTGCCAGCACCGCGGGGGTTGAGACCCAGTACTTC,CASTAGVETQYF
-,-,TRBJ2-5,TRBV18,TGTGCCAGCTCACCATACACCGGAGGTAATCAGGAGACCCAGTACTTC,CASSPYTGGNQETQYF
many,TRBD1,TRBJ2-3,TRBV19,TGTGCCAGTAGTACAACCGACAGGGGACTTCCCACAGATACGCAGTATTTT,CASSTTDRGLPTDTQYF
few,-,TRBJ1-1,TRBV28,TGTGCCAGCACCCCAGCTTTGGGACCAAACACTGAAGCTTTCTTT,CASTPALGPNTEAFF
-,-,TRBJ2-1,TRBV30,TGTGCCTGGACCATGGCGGGGCAGCAGTTCTTC,CAWTMAGQQFF
-,TRBD1,TRBJ2-7,TRBV6-5,TGTGCCAGCAGTTGGGAGACAGGGTCGAGCCCGTACTTC,CASSWETGSSPYF
many,TRBD1,TRBJ2-7,TRBV12-3/TRBV12-4,TGTGCCAGCAGTTCACCATACAGGGGGCAGGTGTACTTC,CASSSPYRGQVYF
many,TRBD2,TRBJ2-1,TRBV5-5,TGTGCCAGCAGCTCGTCAGGGACTAGTGGGGCGAATGAGCAGTTCTTC,CASSSSGTSGANEQFF
-,-,TRBJ2-4,TRBV7-9,TGTGCCAGCAGCTTCGGGGAAGGTGGGACCAAAAACATTCAGTACTTC,CASSFGEGGTKNIQYF
-,-,TRBJ1-1,TRBV28,TGTGCCAGCAGTTTTCGCACTGAAGCTTTCTTT,CASSFRTEAFF
-,-,TRBJ2-5,TRBV19,TGTGCCAGTAGTGAACAGGCTCTCCAAGAGACCCAGTACTTC,CASSEQALQETQYF
medium-sized,-,TRBJ1-2,TRBV30,TGTGCCTGGAGTGAAGGGACGACTACTCTGAACTATGGCTACACCTTC,CAWSEGTTTLNYGYTF
-,-,TRBJ1-1,TRBV19,TGTGCCCTTGGGAACACTGAAGCTTTCTTT,CALGNTEAFF
many,-,TRBJ2-3,TRBV27,TGTGCCAGCAGTTTACAGGGCGTCCCAGATACGCAGTATTTT,CASSLQGVPDTQYF
many,-,TRBJ2-2,TRBV29-1,TGCAGCGGCAGAGCCAAAGCTAACACCGGGGAGCTGTTTTTT,CSGRAKANTGELFF
few,-,TRBJ1-1,TRBV14,TGTGCCAGCAGCCCCCGATGGGGAATGAACACTGAAGCTTTCTTT,CASSPRWGMNTEAFF
many,-,TRBJ2-7,TRBV28,TGTGCCAGCAGTTTCTGGGAGAGGGAGCAGTACTTC,CASSFWEREQYF
-,-,TRBJ2-3,TRBV7-7,TGTGCTAGCAGCCCTACAGGGATTGCAGATACGCAGTATTTT,CASSPTGIADTQYF
-,-,TRBJ2-7,TRBV5-1,TGCGCCAGCAGCTTCTACCGGGTCCCAGGGTACGAGCAGTACTTC,CASSFYRVPGYEQYF
many,TRBD2,TRBJ2-1,TRBV29-1,TGCAGCGTTCGGGAGGGAGGTTCCTACAATGAGCAGTTCTTC,CSVREGGSYNEQFF
few,-,TRBJ2-7,TRBV4-1,TGCGCCAGCAGCCAGGGACTGGGCTACGAGCAGTACTTC,CASSQGLGYEQYF
few,-,TRBJ2-7,TRBV5-1,TGCGCCAGCAGCTTCAGCACCTCCTGGGGGAAAGGGTCCTACGAGCAGTACTTC,CASSFSTSWGKGSYEQYF
few,-,TRBJ2-5,TRBV7-9,TGTGCCAGCAGCTTAGCGTCGGAGGGAGAAGAGACCCAGTACTTC,CASSLASEGEETQYF
-,TRBD1,TRBJ1-1,TRBV9,TGTGCCAGCAGCCCATTCGCGGGACAGGCAAACACTGAAGCTTTCTTT,CASSPFAGQANTEAFF
many,-,TRBJ1-1,TRBV6-1,TGTGCCAGCAGTGCGCACAGGGCGATGAACACTGAAGCTTTCTTT,CASSAHRAMNTEAFF
few,-,TRBJ2-5,TRBV3-1,TGTGCCAGCAGCCAACGCCGGCAGCGGGCTCAAGAGACCCAGTACTTC,CASSQRRQRAQETQYF
many,TRBD1,TRBJ2-7,TRBV18,TGTGCCAGCTCACCGCGGGCAGGGGGCGCGAATTACTACGAGCAGTACTTC,CASSPRAGGANYYEQYF
-,TRBD1,TRBJ2-3,TRBV12-3/TRBV12-4,TGTGCCAGCAGCGAGACAGGGGGTGCAGATACGCAGTATTTT,CASSETGGADTQYF
many,TRBD1,TRBJ2-5,TRBV6-6,TGTGCCAGCAGTTACGGGAGAAGGGACAGGGGGGGGACCCAGTACTTC,CASSYGRRDRGGTQYF
-,-,TRBJ2-7,TRBV6-6,TGTGCCAGCAGTTACGGGACTTACGAGCAGTACTTC,CASSYGTYEQYF
many,-,TRBJ1-4,TRBV7-9,TGTGCCACCTCGCTGGACAGTACGTCAAAACTGTTTTTT,CATSLDSTSKLFF
many,-,TRBJ1-5,TRBV9,TGTGCCAGCAGCGTAGACAGTCATAGCAATCAGCCCCAGCATTTT,CASSVDSHSNQPQHF
many,-,TRBJ1-2,TRBV9,TGTGCCAGCAGCGTAGTAAGCGGTGGCTACACCTTC,CASSVVSGGYTF
many,TRBD2,TRBJ2-2,TRBV7-8,TGTGCCAGCAGCTTAATGAGTGGGACTAGGGGCGGGGAGCTGTTTTTT,CASSLMSGTRGGELFF
few,TRBD1,TRBJ1-1,TRBV7-3,TGTGCCAGCAGCAGCGGGACAGGGTCTGAAGCTTTCTTT,CASSSGTGSEAFF
medium-sized,TRBD1,TRBJ2-7,TRBV20-1,TGCAGTGCTAGTCGGGACAGGGGCCCCTACGGGGAGCAGTACTTC,CSASRDRGPYGEQYF
-,TRBD2,TRBJ2-3,TRBV7-2,TGTGCCAGCAGCTCCGGGACTAGCGGGAGCTCAGATACGCAGTATTTT,CASSSGTSGSSDTQYF